These T cell receptor beta chains were read from a single sample in a study of T cell responses to AZD1222 COVID-19 vaccine. TCRdb's table, derived via immunoSEQ multiplex PCR, lists solely in-frame clones and lacks some. Here the sample spans 110,000 to 150,000 clones, around 87% being singletons. Here the sequenced sample was peripheral blood, taken on day 0 of AZD1222 vaccination. These receptors were obtained from an adult in good health. The CDR3 runs from the conserved cysteine through the conserved F or W. The D gene is left open where the match is weak. Size is stated for part of the rows, as once, few or many counts, or as a class when the clone is expanded.

TRBD2	TRBV14	TRBJ2-1	.	15	CASSLPGGPGNEQFF	TGTGCCAGCAGCCTTCCGGGGGGGCCAGGGAATGAGCAGTTCTTC
.	TRBV7-2	TRBJ1-1	.	14	CASSLSQLNTEAFF	TGTGCCAGCAGCTTATCGCAGTTAAACACTGAAGCTTTCTTT
.	TRBV2	TRBJ1-2	.	14	CASSFGGSDYGYTF	TGTGCCAGCAGTTTCGGGGGGAGCGACTATGGCTACACCTTC
.	TRBV9	TRBJ2-1	.	12	CASSTSNNEQFF	TGTGCCAGCTCAACTAGTAACAATGAGCAGTTCTTC
.	TRBV18	TRBJ2-5	.	17	CASSPPGISSPWETQYF	TGTGCCAGCTCACCACCGGGGATCAGTAGTCCTTGGGAGACCCAGTACTTC
TRBD1	TRBV5-8	TRBJ1-4	.	15	CASSTGQGGGEKLFF	TGTGCCAGCAGCACCGGACAGGGAGGAGGAGAAAAACTGTTTTTT
TRBD1	TRBV7-6	TRBJ1-3	.	17	CASSELTQGVPGNTIYF	TGTGCCAGCAGCGAACTAACACAGGGGGTCCCTGGAAACACCATATATTTT
TRBD2	TRBV27	TRBJ2-1	.	13	CASSPRGWDEQFF	TGTGCCAGCAGCCCGCGGGGGTGGGATGAGCAGTTCTTC
.	TRBV4-1	TRBJ2-7	.	12	CASSQAPHEQYF	TGCGCCAGCAGCCAAGCCCCCCACGAGCAGTACTTC
.	TRBV9	TRBJ1-1	once	16	CASSVVPRAGNTEAFF	TGTGCCAGCAGCGTGGTTCCGAGGGCGGGGAACACTGAAGCTTTCTTT
.	TRBV2	TRBJ1-4	.	14	CASSEPIKDEKLFF	TGTGCCAGCAGTGAACCCATCAAGGATGAAAAACTGTTTTTT
TRBD2	TRBV18	TRBJ2-1	.	17	CASSPQAAGVLPVEQFF	TGTGCCAGCTCACCCCAGGCTGCGGGGGTGTTGCCGGTTGAGCAGTTCTTC
.	TRBV1	TRBJ1-6	.	17	CTSSQDAAASYNSPLHF	TGCACCAGCAGCCAAGATGCGGCAGCCTCCTATAATTCACCCCTCCACTTT
TRBD1	TRBV18	TRBJ2-7	.	14	CASSSGTGVLEQYF	TGTGCCAGCTCATCCGGGACAGGGGTCCTGGAGCAGTACTTC
TRBD2	TRBV6-5	TRBJ2-5	.	15	CASSYASGRRETQYF	TGTGCCAGCAGTTACGCTAGCGGGAGACGGGAGACCCAGTACTTC
.	TRBV12-3/TRBV12-4	TRBJ1-1	once	12	CASRPLQGEAFF	TGTGCCAGCAGACCCCTACAGGGTGAAGCTTTCTTT
TRBD2	TRBV3-1/TRBV3-2	TRBJ2-3	.	17	CASSQDLFNSGMDTQYF	TGTGCCAGCAGCCAAGATCTTTTTAATAGCGGGATGGATACGCAGTATTTT
.	TRBV25-1	TRBJ2-5	.	15	CASSEFARKQETQYF	TGTGCCAGCAGTGAATTCGCCAGGAAACAAGAGACCCAGTACTTC
.	TRBV4-1	TRBJ1-2	.	14	CASSPLAGQGGYTF	TGCGCCAGCAGCCCTCTCGCGGGGCAGGGTGGCTACACCTTC
TRBD1	TRBV15	TRBJ1-5	.	15	CATSPGQGGNQPQHF	TGTGCCACCAGCCCTGGACAGGGTGGCAATCAGCCCCAGCATTTT
.	TRBV10-2	TRBJ2-7	.	16	CASQKLGGGGPYEQYF	TGCGCCAGCCAGAAACTCGGCGGTGGGGGGCCATACGAGCAGTACTTC
.	TRBV19	TRBJ1-5	.	15	CASSSPRDGSKPQHF	TGTGCCAGTAGTAGCCCCCGGGACGGCTCGAAGCCCCAGCATTTT
.	TRBV19	TRBJ2-6	few	14	CASSTFSGANVLTF	TGTGCCAGTAGTACGTTCTCTGGGGCCAACGTCCTGACTTTC
.	TRBV2	TRBJ1-5	.	12	CASSESNQPQHF	TGTGCCAGCAGTGAGAGCAATCAGCCCCAGCATTTT
.	TRBV14	TRBJ2-7	.	15	CASSRANREVLEQYF	TGTGCCAGCAGCAGGGCAAACAGGGAGGTCCTCGAGCAGTACTTC
.	TRBV6-6	TRBJ1-2	.	16	CASSFGYRKREDGYTF	TGTGCCAGCAGCTTTGGGTACAGGAAGAGAGAGGATGGCTACACCTTC
.	TRBV7-2	TRBJ1-1	.	14	CASSLGQTHTEAFF	TGTGCCAGCAGCTTAGGACAGACGCACACTGAAGCTTTCTTT
.	TRBV9	TRBJ1-3	.	14	CASSDGSSGNTIYF	TGTGCCAGCAGCGACGGCAGCTCTGGAAACACCATATATTTT
TRBD1	TRBV24-1	TRBJ1-6	once	17	CATNTRDRDLQGSPLHF	TGTGCCACCAATACAAGGGACAGGGATCTCCAGGGTTCACCCCTCCACTTT
.	TRBV5-5	TRBJ1-2	.	15	CASSFGGFGNYGYTF	TGTGCCAGCAGCTTCGGAGGGTTCGGTAACTATGGCTACACCTTC
TRBD2	TRBV20-1	TRBJ2-3	.	15	CSASARTRGTDTQYF	TGCAGTGCTAGTGCCAGGACTAGGGGCACAGATACGCAGTATTTT
TRBD2	TRBV7-8	TRBJ2-4	.	17	CASSSAGTSGAKNIQYF	TGTGCCAGCAGCTCAGCCGGGACTAGCGGAGCCAAAAACATTCAGTACTTC